These T cell receptor beta chains were read from a single sample in a study of blood T cells in healthy people across ages. TCRdb re-analysed the 5' RACE reads in MiXCR, keeping a single row per CDR3 protein. The sample has 1.5 million to 2 million distinct CDR3 sequences, approximately 28% seen once. Source material: blood. These receptors were obtained from a woman aged 25-40 years in good health. Each CDR3 is given with its conserved first and last residue. A D gene is named only where the DNA matches it firmly. Clone size appears in some rows only: once, few, many, or a class for an expanded clone.

D gene	V gene	clone size	J gene	CDR3 protein	CDR3 DNA
TRBD2	TRBV7-2	few	TRBJ2-7	CASSWAGESYEQYF	TGTGCCAGCAGCTGGGCGGGAGAGTCTTACGAGCAGTACTTC
-	TRBV29-1	-	TRBJ1-2	CSFTARGGYGYTF	TGCAGCTTCACGGCCAGGGGAGGATATGGCTACACCTTC
TRBD1	TRBV5-6	few	TRBJ2-1	CASSLDRINEQFF	TGTGCCAGCAGTTTGGACAGGATCAATGAGCAGTTCTTC
-	TRBV30	-	TRBJ1-2	CAWRDKTGFDYGYTF	TGTGCCTGGAGGGATAAAACAGGGTTCGACTATGGCTACACCTTC
TRBD1	TRBV29-1	few	TRBJ2-7	CSVGGTGMREQYF	TGCAGCGTTGGTGGGACAGGGATGCGCGAGCAGTACTTC
-	TRBV12-3/TRBV12-4	few	TRBJ2-5	CASQQGLGTQYF	TGTGCCAGTCAACAGGGCCTCGGAACCCAGTACTTC
TRBD2	TRBV20-1	few	TRBJ2-3	CSAPLAGGSGDTQYF	TGCAGTGCCCCTCTAGCGGGAGGATCCGGAGATACGCAGTATTTT
TRBD2	TRBV7-2	-	TRBJ2-7	CASSLDGGIFYYEQYF	TGTGCCAGCAGCCTGGACGGGGGGATTTTCTACTACGAGCAGTACTTC
-	TRBV2	few	TRBJ1-1	CASGRVNTEAFF	TGTGCCAGCGGACGGGTGAACACTGAAGCTTTCTTT
-	TRBV4-1	many	TRBJ2-5	CASSQDGGETQYF	TGCGCCAGCAGCCAAGATGGGGGGGAGACCCAGTACTTC
-	TRBV29-1	few	TRBJ1-5	CSVLTQGSNQPQHF	TGCAGCGTCCTGACCCAGGGTTCCAATCAGCCCCAGCATTTT
-	TRBV5-1	-	TRBJ2-7	CASSLVLRGQGEQYF	TGCGCCAGCAGCCTAGTACTCAGGGGTCAGGGCGAGCAGTACTTC
-	TRBV4-3	many	TRBJ2-6	CASSQDSSGANVLTF	TGTGCCAGCAGCCAAGACAGCTCTGGGGCCAACGTCCTGACTTTC
-	TRBV18	-	TRBJ2-7	CASSPESPYEQYF	TGTGCCAGCTCACCTGAGTCCCCCTACGAGCAGTACTTC
TRBD1	TRBV7-9	once	TRBJ1-4	CASSAQQGASEKRFF	TGTGCCAGCAGCGCCCAACAGGGGGCAAGTGAAAAACGGTTTTTT
-	TRBV6-1	once	TRBJ2-5	CASSGGVSPTQYF	TGTGCCAGCAGTGGCGGCGTCTCGCCGACCCAGTACTTC
-	TRBV9	-	TRBJ2-1	CASSGSPSGFNEQFF	TGTGCCAGCAGCGGTTCTCCTAGTGGGTTTAATGAGCAGTTCTTC
TRBD2	TRBV5-1	-	TRBJ2-1	CASSPGTSGVYNEQFF	TGCGCCAGCAGCCCTGGGACTAGCGGGGTTTACAATGAGCAGTTCTTC
-	TRBV12-3/TRBV12-4	-	TRBJ1-2	CASTWSRAEGYTF	TGTGCCAGCACCTGGTCTAGGGCCGAAGGCTACACCTTC
TRBD1	TRBV12-5	-	TRBJ2-3	CASGKQTGPTDTQYF	TGTGCTAGTGGAAAACAGACAGGGCCCACAGATACGCAGTATTTT
TRBD1	TRBV6-5	few	TRBJ1-4	CASSHTGGGGEKLFF	TGTGCCAGCAGTCACACAGGGGGCGGGGGTGAAAAACTGTTTTTT
TRBD1	TRBV20-1	many	TRBJ1-2	CSARDGDRVYGYTF	TGCAGTGCTAGAGATGGGGACAGGGTGTATGGCTACACCTTC
TRBD2	TRBV7-2	-	TRBJ2-7	CASSLSSGDSYEQCF	TGTGCCAGCAGCTTATCTAGCGGGGATTCCTACGAGCAGTGCTTC
TRBD1	TRBV27	few	TRBJ1-2	CASRRDRNNYGYTF	TGTGCCAGCAGACGGGACAGAAATAACTATGGCTACACCTTC